The clone carrying this TCR beta chain was picked up one time. This sample is part of a study of blood T cell repertoires in COVID-19. Per the original data handling: From reference gene primer amplification, estimates of nucleated cell counts were derived. Clones were read by immunoSEQ multiplex PCR, and TCRdb kept only the in-frame ones, dropping some. D and trimming come from the DNA, and the V and J calls and clone size come from that table. The data contain under 350,000 clones, around 87% of them seen just once; the ten biggest clones take up 3.5% to 4%. The germline V gene encodes CDR1 LGHNA and CDR2 YNFKEQ. The CDR3 consists of 13 residues. V lost 5 bases and J 8 bases, leaving 12 bases between the germline ends.

This chain joins TRBV4-2 and TRBJ1-4, with a tentative D call TRBD1 (5 bases). Sequencing was carried out using peripheral blood. This TCR derives from a man aged 18 to 35 with active or convalescent COVID-19. The CDR3: CASSEHRGEKLFF. The CDR3 DNA sequence: TGTGCCAGCAGCGAACATCGGGGGGAAAAACTGTTTTTT.